The rows below give T cell receptor beta chains drawn from one sample of a study of blood T cell repertoires in COVID-19. Profiled with immunoSEQ multiplex PCR; TCRdb holds only in-frame clones, not every one. This table holds 190,000 or so clones, about 88% found once. The source material was peripheral blood. These receptors came from a man in his forties with active or convalescent COVID-19. Each CDR3 is given with its conserved first and last residue. A D gene is named only where the DNA matches it firmly. Some rows mark clone size as missing; the rest say once, few, many or name a class of expanded clone.

clone size,J gene,D gene,V gene,CDR3 protein,CDR3 DNA
NA,TRBJ1-6,TRBD1,TRBV6-1,CASSEWTGGSSPLHF,TGTGCCAGCAGTGAATGGACAGGGGGGAGTTCACCCCTCCACTTT
NA,TRBJ1-1,TRBD1,TRBV18,CASSRGQANTEAFF,TGTGCCAGCTCACGGGGACAGGCTAACACTGAAGCTTTCTTT
NA,TRBJ1-5,NA,TRBV7-2,CASSLFAPDQPQHF,TGTGCCAGCAGCTTATTTGCTCCGGATCAGCCCCAGCATTTT
NA,TRBJ2-7,NA,TRBV28,CASSSWLDEQYF,TGTGCCAGCAGCTCTTGGCTCGATGAGCAGTACTTC
NA,TRBJ2-3,TRBD2,TRBV24-1,CAAPNSSGDNTDTQYF,TGTGCCGCCCCGAACTCAAGCGGGGATAACACAGATACGCAGTATTTT
many,TRBJ2-7,NA,TRBV2,CASSVEGYEQYF,TGTGCCAGCAGTGTCGAGGGCTACGAGCAGTACTTC
NA,TRBJ1-1,NA,TRBV30,CAWSEGGLVAEAFF,TGTGCCTGGAGTGAGGGAGGATTGGTAGCTGAAGCTTTCTTT
NA,TRBJ2-5,NA,TRBV20-1,CSAPQGETQYF,TGCAGTGCTCCTCAGGGGGAGACCCAGTACTTC
NA,TRBJ1-2,NA,TRBV11-2,CAGDGQGNNYGYTF,TGTGCCGGGGATGGGCAGGGAAATAACTATGGCTACACCTTC
once,TRBJ2-3,TRBD2,TRBV4-2,CASSQGRGLAGTTDTQYF,TGTGCCAGCAGCCAAGGGAGGGGGCTAGCGGGGACCACAGATACGCAGTATTTT
NA,TRBJ2-7,TRBD2,TRBV11-3,CASSITHDSERGTSYEQYF,TGTGCCAGCAGCATTACCCACGACTCCGAGCGGGGGACCTCCTACGAGCAGTACTTC